These 21 T cell receptor beta chains share one sample of origin, sequenced in a study of blood T cell repertoires in COVID-19. Assay: immunoSEQ multiplex PCR; the TCRdb copy retains only in-frame clones and omits some. This table holds 250,000 or so clones, 88% found once. Sequencing used peripheral blood. The receptor set was obtained from a woman in her 30s with acute or convalescent COVID-19.

CDR3 in amino acids: CATAAKNIQYF. CDR3 nucleotides: TGTGCCACGGCCGCCAAAAACATTCAGTACTTC. This rearrangement joins TRBV24-1 to TRBJ2-4, with D hard to call. This CDR3 comprises 11 residues. The germline V gene encodes CDR1 KGHDR and CDR2 SFDVKD. The V and J ends lost 10 bases and 1 base respectively, with 4 bases between them.

This clone appeared once. This chain connects TRBV15 to TRBJ2-5, with D possibly TRBD2 on 6 matching bases. V was trimmed by 8 bases and J by 5 bases, leaving 12 bases between them. Germline V gene sequence: CDR1 LNHNV, CDR2 YYDKDF (reference sequence). This CDR3 has 12 residues. The CDR3 sequence: CATRRAGETQYF. CDR3 sequence (DNA): TGTGCCACCCGGAGGGCCGGGGAGACCCAGTACTTC. The full variable domain, completed using reference TRBV15 and TRBJ2-5, is DAMVIQNPRYQVTQFGKPVTLSCSQTLNHNVMYWYQQKSSQAPKLLFHYYDKDFNNEADTPDNFQSRRPNTSFCFLDIRSPGLGDTAMYLCATRRAGETQYFGPGTRLLVL.

This chain connects TRBV18 to TRBJ2-5, with TRBD2 identical over 9 bases. The germline V gene encodes CDR1 KGHSH and CDR2 LQKENI. V gave up 6 bases and J gave up 3 bases; unmatched junction bases: 5. CDR3 length: 14 residues. CDR3 coding DNA: TGTGCCAGCTCTCCGAGACTAGCGGAAGAGACCCAGTACTTC. Translating it yields CASSPRLAEETQYF.

This chain joins TRBV15 and TRBJ2-1, with D possibly matching TRBD2 (5 bases). The germline V gene encodes CDR1 LNHNV and CDR2 YYDKDF (reference sequence). Trimming removed 1 base at V and 0 bases at J, with 7 bases between. This CDR3 region has 15 residues. CDR3 DNA sequence: TGTGCCACCAGCAGAGTTCGGGACTCCTACAATGAGCAGTTCTTC. It translates to CATSRVRDSYNEQFF.

The chain employs TRBV25-1 and TRBJ2-7, with D tentatively TRBD2 (6 bases). Germline V gives CDR1 MGHDK, CDR2 SYGVNS. Trimming pared 6 bases from V and 7 bases from J, leaving 25 bases between. This CDR3 region has 16 residues. CDR3 residues: CASRVATTGSHPEQYF. The CDR3, as DNA: TGTGCCAGCAGAGTGGCGACTACCGGGAGCCACCCGGAGCAGTACTTC.

The chain employs TRBV9 and TRBJ1-2, with 8 bases matching TRBD1. Losses at the gene ends were 3 bases for V and 3 bases for J; bases not matched to a gene: 13. The CDR3 consists of 17 residues. Germline CDR1 is SGDLS and CDR2 is YYNGEE. The CDR3 protein is CASSGGQGPREDYGYTF. The CDR3 coding sequence is TGTGCCAGCAGCGGCGGACAGGGCCCAAGAGAAGACTATGGCTACACCTTC.

The J gene is TRBJ2-2, the V gene TRBV5-4, with D unresolved. Germline CDR1 reads SGHNT; CDR2 reads YYREEE (reference sequence). V was cut by 2 bases and J by 8 bases, with 13 bases left in between. The CDR3 extends over 14 amino acids. For the CDR3, the DNA is TGTGCCAGCAGCTTTAGCCCAGATAGGGGGGAGCTGTTTTTT. Its translation is CASSFSPDRGELFF.

This chain uses TRBV7-2 with TRBJ2-7; 7 positions agree with TRBD2. Trimming cost V 0 bases and J 4 bases; bases outside gene matches: 0. Germline V CDR1 and CDR2: SGHTA, FQGNSA. The CDR3 spans 13 residues. CDR3 nucleotide sequence: TGTGCCAGCAGCTTAGCGGGAGGGTACGAGCAGTACTTC. It yields the protein CASSLAGGYEQYF.

The chain recombines TRBV5-8 with TRBJ1-5, with no clear D. V lost 0 bases and J lost 11, with 6 bases in between. The CDR3 runs 11 residues. The germline gives CDR1 SGHTS, CDR2 YDEGEE. The CDR3 is CASSLGLAQHF. The CDR3 nucleotides read TGTGCCAGCAGCTTGGGGTTAGCCCAGCATTTT.

The rearrangement uses TRBV24-1 and TRBJ2-2; D not resolved. The ends were cut back, 3 bases at V and 2 bases at J, with 15 bases in the middle. Germline V lookup: CDR1 KGHDR, CDR2 SFDVKD. The CDR3 consists of 17 residues. The CDR3 region is CATSDPFRAENTGELFF. CDR3 coding DNA: TGTGCCACCAGTGATCCATTCCGTGCGGAAAACACCGGGGAGCTGTTTTTT.

This chain joins TRBV27 and TRBJ2-7; 9 bases agree with TRBD1. This CDR3 spans 15 amino acids. Germline CDR1 reads MNHEY; CDR2 reads SMNVEV (reference sequence). V trimming: 2 bases; J trimming: 6 bases; junction bases outside the gene matches: 8. DNA of the CDR3: TGTGCCAGCAGTTTACTCCGGGACAGGGTGAGCGAGCAGTACTTC. Encoded protein: CASSLLRDRVSEQYF.

This clone was seen a handful of times. CDR3 sequence (DNA): TGCGCCAGCAGCCATGACAGGGCCTGGGAGCAGTACTTC. It yields the protein CASSHDRAWEQYF. V and J are TRBV4-3 and TRBJ2-7, with 7 bases identical to TRBD1. CDR3 length: 13 amino acids. The germline gives CDR1 LGHNA, CDR2 YSLEER. V lost 3 bases, J lost 7 bases, and 6 bases stayed unmatched.

The chain has TRBV20-1 and TRBJ1-1; TRBD1 matches at 10 bases. The CDR3 has 17 amino acids. The V gene end was trimmed by 4 bases and the J gene end by 1 base; junction bases not matched to a gene: 12. Per germline, CDR1 DFQATT and CDR2 SNEGSKA (reference sequence). In DNA form, the CDR3 reads TGCAGTGCTACTGACAGGGGGCCTGCCGGGTCGAACACTGAAGCTTTCTTT. Translating gives CSATDRGPAGSNTEAFF.

This chain links TRBV9 with TRBJ2-5; 7 bases fit TRBD2. Losses at the gene ends were 3 bases for V and 5 bases for J; bases not matched to a gene: 16. The CDR3 is 17 residues long. CDR1 is SGDLS and CDR2 is YYNGEE in the germline V gene. CDR3 nucleotides: TGTGCCAGCAGCGCCCAAATAGAGTTCACCGGGAGGGAGACCCAGTACTTC. This encodes CASSAQIEFTGRETQYF. Combining the CDR3 with reference TRBV9 and TRBJ2-5 gives the whole variable domain DSGVTQTPKHLITATGQRVTLRCSPRSGDLSVYWYQQSLDQGLQFLIQYYNGEERAKGNILERFSAQQFPDLHSELNLSSLELGDSALYFCASSAQIEFTGRETQYFGPGTRLLVL.

The V call is TRBV30, the J call TRBJ1-3; no clear D. The length of the CDR3 is 13 residues. V was shortened by 3 bases and J by 2 bases, with 8 bases between the two germline ends. CDR1 and CDR2 (germline): GTSNPN, SVGIG (reference sequence). CDR3 protein: CAWSLHTGNTIYF. In DNA form, the CDR3 reads TGTGCCTGGAGCTTGCACACTGGAAACACCATATATTTT.

V gene TRBV14 combines with J gene TRBJ2-6, with D possibly being TRBD1 (5 bases). Germline V gene data show CDR1 as SGHDN and CDR2 as FVKESK. The CDR3 spans 17 residues. Trimming shortened V by 4 bases and J by 3 bases, and 16 bases separated the two germline ends. The CDR3 nucleotides read TGTGCCAGCAGCCTTTACAGGACCTCGGGTGGGGCCAACGTCCTGACTTTC. It encodes CASSLYRTSGGANVLTF.

The chain employs TRBV4-1 and TRBJ1-5, with D unresolved. Trimming took 0 bases from V and 5 from J, leaving 5 bases between them. Germline V lookup: CDR1 MGHRA, CDR2 YSYEKL. The CDR3 is made up of 13 amino acids. The CDR3 sequence: CASSQDLYQPQHF. DNA of the CDR3: TGCGCCAGCAGCCAAGACCTTTATCAGCCCCAGCATTTT.

J is TRBJ2-2 and V is TRBV4-3, with TRBD2 matching 7 bases. CDR1 is LGHNA, CDR2 YSLEER, per germline. The CDR3 consists of 17 residues. J was trimmed by 7 bases and V by 0 bases; bases with no gene match: 11. CDR3 region: CASSQDRGVGGGGELFF. The DNA for the CDR3 is TGCGCCAGCAGCCAAGATCGGGGGGTGGGAGGCGGCGGGGAGCTGTTTTTT.

In DNA, the CDR3 is TGCAGTGCTAGTCCCGGGAACCACGAGCAGTACTTC. Translation: CSASPGNHEQYF. V and J are TRBV20-1 and TRBJ2-7; D may be TRBD2 (5 bases). This CDR3 spans 12 amino acids. V gave up 3 bases and J gave up 5 bases, with 11 bases separating them. Germline CDR1 DFQATT, CDR2 SNEGSKA (reference sequence).

V usage is TRBV5-1 and J usage is TRBJ2-3, with TRBD1 matching 12 bases. This CDR3 comprises 17 residues. Germline V gene data show CDR1 as SGHRS and CDR2 as YFSETQ. The ends lost 5 bases at V and 4 bases at J; junction bases unmatched: 11. This chain's CDR3 is CASRRDGDRGRPDTQYF. The CDR3 DNA sequence: TGCGCCAGCAGAAGAGATGGGGACAGGGGGCGCCCAGATACGCAGTATTTT.

The chain carries TRBV18 and TRBJ2-5; maybe TRBD2 (6 bases). Germline CDR1 is KGHSH and CDR2 is LQKENI. Trimming removed 3 bases at V and 5 bases at J, with 10 bases between. The CDR3 totals 13 residues. CDR3 sequence reads: CASSPGGMETQYF. The CDR3 DNA reads as TGTGCCAGCTCACCTGGGGGGATGGAGACCCAGTACTTC.